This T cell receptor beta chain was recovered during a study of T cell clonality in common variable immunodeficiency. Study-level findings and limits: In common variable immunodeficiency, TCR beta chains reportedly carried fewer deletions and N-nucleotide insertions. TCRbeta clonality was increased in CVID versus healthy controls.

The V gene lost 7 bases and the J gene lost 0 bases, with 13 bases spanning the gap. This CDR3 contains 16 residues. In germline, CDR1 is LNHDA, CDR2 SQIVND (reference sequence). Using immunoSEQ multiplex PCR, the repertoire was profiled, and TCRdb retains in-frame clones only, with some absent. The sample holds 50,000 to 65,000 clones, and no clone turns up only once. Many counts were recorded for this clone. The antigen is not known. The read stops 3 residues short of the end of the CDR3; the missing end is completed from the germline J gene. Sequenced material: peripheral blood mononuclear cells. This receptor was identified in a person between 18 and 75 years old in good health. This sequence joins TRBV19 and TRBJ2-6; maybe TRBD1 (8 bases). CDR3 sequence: CASNYRGGSGANVLTF. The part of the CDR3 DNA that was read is TGTGCCAGTAATTACAGGGGGGGCTCTGGGGCCAACGTC.